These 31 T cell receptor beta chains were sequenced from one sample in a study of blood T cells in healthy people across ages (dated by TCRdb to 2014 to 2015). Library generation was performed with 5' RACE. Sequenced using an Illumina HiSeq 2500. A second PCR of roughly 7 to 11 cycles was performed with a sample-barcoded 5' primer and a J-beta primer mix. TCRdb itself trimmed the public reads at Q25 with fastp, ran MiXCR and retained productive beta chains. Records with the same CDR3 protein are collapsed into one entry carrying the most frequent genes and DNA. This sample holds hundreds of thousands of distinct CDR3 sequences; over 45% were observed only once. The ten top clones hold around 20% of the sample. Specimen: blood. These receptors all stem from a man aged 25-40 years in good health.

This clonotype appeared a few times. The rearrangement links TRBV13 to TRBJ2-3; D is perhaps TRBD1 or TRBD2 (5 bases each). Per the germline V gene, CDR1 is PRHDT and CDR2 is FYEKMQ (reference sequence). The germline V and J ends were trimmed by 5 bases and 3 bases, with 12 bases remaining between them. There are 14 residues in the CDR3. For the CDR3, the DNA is TGTGCCAGCAGCAAAGGGGACCCAACAGATACGCAGTATTTT. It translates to CASSKGDPTDTQYF. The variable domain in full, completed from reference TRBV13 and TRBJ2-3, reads AAGVIQSPRHLIKEKRETATLKCYPIPRHDTVYWYQQGPGQDPQFLISFYEKMQSDKGSIPDRFSAQQFSDYHSELNMSSLELGDSALYFCASSKGDPTDTQYFGPGTRLTVL.

CDR3 DNA: TGTGCCAGCAGCCAAGACGGACTAGCGGGGGGGCCGGATACGCAGTATTTT. It is translated as CASSQDGLAGGPDTQYF. The gene calls are TRBV14 and TRBJ2-3, with TRBD2 matching 15 bases. V gave up 0 bases and J gave up 6 bases; unmatched junction bases: 4. Germline CDR1 reads SGHDN; CDR2 reads FVKESK. The CDR3 spans 17 residues.

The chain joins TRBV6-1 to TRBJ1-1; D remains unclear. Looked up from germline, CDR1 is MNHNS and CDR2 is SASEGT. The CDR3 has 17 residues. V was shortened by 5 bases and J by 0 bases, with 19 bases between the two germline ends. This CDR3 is CASSPLRPGQVNTEAFF. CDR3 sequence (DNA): TGTGCCAGCAGTCCCCTCCGTCCCGGCCAAGTGAACACTGAAGCTTTCTTT.

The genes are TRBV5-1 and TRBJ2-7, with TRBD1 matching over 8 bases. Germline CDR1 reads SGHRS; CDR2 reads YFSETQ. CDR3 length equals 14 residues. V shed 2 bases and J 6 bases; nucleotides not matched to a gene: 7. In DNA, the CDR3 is TGCGCCAGCAGCTTAATCGGACAGGGCAGCGAGCAGTACTTC. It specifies CASSLIGQGSEQYF.

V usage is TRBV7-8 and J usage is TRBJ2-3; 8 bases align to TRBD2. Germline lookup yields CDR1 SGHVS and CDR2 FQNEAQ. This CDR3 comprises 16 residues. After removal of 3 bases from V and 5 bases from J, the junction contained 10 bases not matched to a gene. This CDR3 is CASSLAAGGPQDTQYF. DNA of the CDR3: TGTGCCAGCAGCTTGGCCGCGGGGGGACCACAAGATACGCAGTATTTT.

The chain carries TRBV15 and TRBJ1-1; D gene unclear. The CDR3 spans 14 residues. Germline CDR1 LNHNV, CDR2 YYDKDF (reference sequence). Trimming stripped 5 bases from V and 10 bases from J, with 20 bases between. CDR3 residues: CATSPVVYYRGAFF. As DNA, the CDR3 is TGTGCCACCAGCCCCGTGGTATATTATCGAGGAGCTTTCTTT.

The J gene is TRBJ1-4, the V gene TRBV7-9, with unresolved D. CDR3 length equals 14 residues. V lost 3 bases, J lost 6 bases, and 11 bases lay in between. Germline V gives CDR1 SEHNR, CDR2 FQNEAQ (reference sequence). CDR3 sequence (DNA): TGTGCCAGCAGCTTCTGGGCCGTCGATGAAAAACTGTTTTTT. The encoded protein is CASSFWAVDEKLFF. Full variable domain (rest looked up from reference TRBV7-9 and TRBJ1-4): DTGVSQNPRHKITKRGQNVTFRCDPISEHNRLYWYRQTLGQGPEFLTYFQNEAQLEKSRLLSDRFSAERPKGSFSTLEIQRTEQGDSAMYLCASSFWAVDEKLFFGSGTQLSVL.

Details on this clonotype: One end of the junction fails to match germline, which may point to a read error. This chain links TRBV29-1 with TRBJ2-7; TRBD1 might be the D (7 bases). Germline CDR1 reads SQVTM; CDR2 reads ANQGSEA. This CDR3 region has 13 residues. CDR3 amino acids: CIVGGGQSYEQYF. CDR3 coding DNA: TGCATCGTTGGAGGGGGCCAATCCTACGAGCAGTACTTC.

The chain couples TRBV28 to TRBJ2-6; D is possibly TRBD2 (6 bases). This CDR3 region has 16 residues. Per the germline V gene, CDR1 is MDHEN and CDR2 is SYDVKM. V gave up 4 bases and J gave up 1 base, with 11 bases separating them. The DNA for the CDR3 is TGTGCCAGCAGTTCGCGGACTATTTCTGGGGCCAACGTCCTGACTTTC. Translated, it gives CASSSRTISGANVLTF.

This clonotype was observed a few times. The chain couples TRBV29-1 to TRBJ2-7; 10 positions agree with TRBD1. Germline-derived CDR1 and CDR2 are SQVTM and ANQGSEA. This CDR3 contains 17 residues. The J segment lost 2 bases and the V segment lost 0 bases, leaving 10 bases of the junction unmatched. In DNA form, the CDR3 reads TGCAGCGTTGAAGATGGGTCCCCAGGGACAGGGGCCTACGAGCAGTACTTC. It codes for CSVEDGSPGTGAYEQYF.

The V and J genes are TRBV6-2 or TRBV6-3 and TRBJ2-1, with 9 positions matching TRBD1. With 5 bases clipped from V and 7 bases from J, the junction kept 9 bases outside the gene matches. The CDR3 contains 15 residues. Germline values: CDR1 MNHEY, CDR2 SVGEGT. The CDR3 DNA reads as TGTGCCAGCAGTCGTACAGGGGGCGTTTTGAATGAGCAGTTCTTC. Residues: CASSRTGGVLNEQFF.

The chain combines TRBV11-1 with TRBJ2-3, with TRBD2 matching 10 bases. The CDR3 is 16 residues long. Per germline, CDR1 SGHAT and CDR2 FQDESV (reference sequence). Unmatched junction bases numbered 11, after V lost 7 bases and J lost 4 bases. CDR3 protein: CASIPTAGGFADTQYF. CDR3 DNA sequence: TGTGCCAGCATCCCGACAGCGGGAGGGTTCGCAGATACGCAGTATTTT.

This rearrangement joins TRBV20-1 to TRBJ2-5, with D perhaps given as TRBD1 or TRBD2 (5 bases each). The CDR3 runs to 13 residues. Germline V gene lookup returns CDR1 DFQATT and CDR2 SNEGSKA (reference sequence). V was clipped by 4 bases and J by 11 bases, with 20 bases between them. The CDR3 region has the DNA TGCAGTGCTAATGGAGGTTCGTGGGGGTTTCAGTACTTC. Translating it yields CSANGGSWGFQYF.

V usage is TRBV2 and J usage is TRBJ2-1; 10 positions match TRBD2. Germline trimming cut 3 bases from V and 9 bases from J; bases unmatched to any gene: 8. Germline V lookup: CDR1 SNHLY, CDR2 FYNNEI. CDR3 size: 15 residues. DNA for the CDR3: TGTGCCAGCAGTGACCCTAGCGGGAGCGTGGTTGAGCAGTTCTTC. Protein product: CASSDPSGSVVEQFF. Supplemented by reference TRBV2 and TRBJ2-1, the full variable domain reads EPEVTQTPSHQVTQMGQEVILRCVPISNHLYFYWYRQILGQKVEFLVSFYNNEISEKSEIFDDQFSVERPDGSNFTLKIRSTKLEDSAMYFCASSDPSGSVVEQFFGPGTRLTVL.

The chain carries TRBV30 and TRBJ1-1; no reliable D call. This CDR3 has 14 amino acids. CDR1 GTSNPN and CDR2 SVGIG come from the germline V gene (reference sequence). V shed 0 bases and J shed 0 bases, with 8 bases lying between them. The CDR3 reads CAWSVVQMNTEAFF. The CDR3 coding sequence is TGTGCCTGGAGTGTAGTACAGATGAACACTGAAGCTTTCTTT.

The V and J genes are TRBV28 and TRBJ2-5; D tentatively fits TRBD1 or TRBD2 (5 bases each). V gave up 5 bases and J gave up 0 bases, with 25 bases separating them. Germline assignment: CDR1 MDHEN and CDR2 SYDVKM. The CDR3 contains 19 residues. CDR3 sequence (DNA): TGTGCCAGCAGTCCAATACGCAAGGGACGAGCTTATGACCAAGAGACCCAGTACTTC. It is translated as CASSPIRKGRAYDQETQYF.

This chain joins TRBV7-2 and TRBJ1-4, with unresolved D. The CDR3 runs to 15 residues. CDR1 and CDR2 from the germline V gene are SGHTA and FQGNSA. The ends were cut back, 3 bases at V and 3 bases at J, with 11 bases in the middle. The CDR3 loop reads CASSFQRGPNEKLFF. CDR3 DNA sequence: TGTGCCAGCAGCTTCCAACGAGGCCCTAATGAAAAACTGTTTTTT.

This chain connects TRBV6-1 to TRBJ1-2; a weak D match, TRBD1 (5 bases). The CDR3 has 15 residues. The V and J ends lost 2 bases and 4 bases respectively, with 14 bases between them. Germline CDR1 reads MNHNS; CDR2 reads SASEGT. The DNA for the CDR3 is TGTGCCAGCAGTGAAAGATGGGGGACCTTCTATGGCTACACCTTC. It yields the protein CASSERWGTFYGYTF.

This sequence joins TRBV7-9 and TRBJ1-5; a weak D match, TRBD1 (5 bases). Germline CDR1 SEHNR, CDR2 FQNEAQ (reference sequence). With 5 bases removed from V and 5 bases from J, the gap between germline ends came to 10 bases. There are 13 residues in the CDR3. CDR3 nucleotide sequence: TGTGCCAGCAGCGTCCGGGGGGATCAGCCCCAGCATTTT. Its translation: CASSVRGDQPQHF.

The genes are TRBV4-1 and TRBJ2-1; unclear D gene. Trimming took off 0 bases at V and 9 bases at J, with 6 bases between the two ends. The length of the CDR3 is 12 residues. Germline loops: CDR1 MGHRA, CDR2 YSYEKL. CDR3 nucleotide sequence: TGCGCCAGCAGCCAAGAGGTTGGTGAGCAGTTCTTC. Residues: CASSQEVGEQFF.

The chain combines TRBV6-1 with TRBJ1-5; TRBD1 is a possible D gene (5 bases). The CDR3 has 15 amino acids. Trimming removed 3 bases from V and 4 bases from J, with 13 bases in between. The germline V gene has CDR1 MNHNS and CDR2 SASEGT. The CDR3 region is CASSEGTGENQPQHF. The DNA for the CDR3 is TGTGCCAGCAGTGAGGGCACGGGGGAGAATCAGCCCCAGCATTTT.

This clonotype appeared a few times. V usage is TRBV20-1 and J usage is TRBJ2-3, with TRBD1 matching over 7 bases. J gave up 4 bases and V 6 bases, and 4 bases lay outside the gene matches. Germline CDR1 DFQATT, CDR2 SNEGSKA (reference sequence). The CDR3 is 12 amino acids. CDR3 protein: CSAKGAPDTQYF. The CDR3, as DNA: TGCAGTGCAAAGGGGGCTCCAGATACGCAGTATTTT.

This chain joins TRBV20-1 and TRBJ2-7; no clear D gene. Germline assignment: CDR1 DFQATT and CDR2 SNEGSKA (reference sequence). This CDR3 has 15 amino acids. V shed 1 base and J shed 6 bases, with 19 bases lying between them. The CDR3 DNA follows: TGCAGTGCTAGAGGCGCGACTGGATACTACGTCGAGCAGTACTTC. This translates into CSARGATGYYVEQYF.

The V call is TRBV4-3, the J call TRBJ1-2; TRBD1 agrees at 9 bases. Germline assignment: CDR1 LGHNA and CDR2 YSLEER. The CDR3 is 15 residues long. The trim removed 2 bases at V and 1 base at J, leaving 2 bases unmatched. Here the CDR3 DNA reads TGCGCCAGCAGCCAAAGGACAGGGGATAACTATGGCTACACCTTC. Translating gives CASSQRTGDNYGYTF.

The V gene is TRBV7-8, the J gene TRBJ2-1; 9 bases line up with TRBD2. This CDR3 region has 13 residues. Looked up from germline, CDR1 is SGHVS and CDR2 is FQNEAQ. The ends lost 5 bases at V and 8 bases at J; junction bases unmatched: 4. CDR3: CASSPASGDEQFF. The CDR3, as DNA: TGTGCCAGCAGCCCTGCTAGCGGGGATGAGCAGTTCTTC.

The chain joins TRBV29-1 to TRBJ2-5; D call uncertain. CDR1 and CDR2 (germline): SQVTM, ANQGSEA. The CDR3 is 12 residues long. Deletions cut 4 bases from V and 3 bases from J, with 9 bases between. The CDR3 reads CSVGWTEETQYF. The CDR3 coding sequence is TGCAGCGTTGGGTGGACCGAAGAGACCCAGTACTTC.

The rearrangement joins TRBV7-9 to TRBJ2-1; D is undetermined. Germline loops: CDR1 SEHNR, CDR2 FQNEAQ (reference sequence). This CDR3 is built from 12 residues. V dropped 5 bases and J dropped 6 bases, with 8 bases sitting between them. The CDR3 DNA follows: TGTGCCAGCAGCCATATATTCAATGAGCAGTTCTTC. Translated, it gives CASSHIFNEQFF.

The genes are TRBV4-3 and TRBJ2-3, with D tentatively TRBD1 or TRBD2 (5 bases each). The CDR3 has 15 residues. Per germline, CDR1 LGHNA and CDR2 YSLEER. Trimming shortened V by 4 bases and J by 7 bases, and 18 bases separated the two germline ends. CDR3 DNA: TGCGCCAGCAGCCCCTCATGGGGGAGCGAACATACGCAGTATTTT. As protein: CASSPSWGSEHTQYF.

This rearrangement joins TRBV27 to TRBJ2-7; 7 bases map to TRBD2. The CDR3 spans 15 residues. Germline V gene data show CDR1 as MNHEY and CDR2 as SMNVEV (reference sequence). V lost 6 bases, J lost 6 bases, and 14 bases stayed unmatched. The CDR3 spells CASRGARAGEFEQYF. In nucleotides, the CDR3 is TGTGCCAGCAGAGGGGCTCGGGCGGGAGAATTCGAGCAGTACTTC.

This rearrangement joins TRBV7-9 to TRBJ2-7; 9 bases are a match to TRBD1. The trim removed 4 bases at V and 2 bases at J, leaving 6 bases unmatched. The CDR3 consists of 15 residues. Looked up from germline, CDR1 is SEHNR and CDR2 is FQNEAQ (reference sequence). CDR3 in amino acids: CASSSGTGTTYEQYF. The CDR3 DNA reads TGTGCCAGCAGCTCCGGGACAGGGACAACCTACGAGCAGTACTTC.

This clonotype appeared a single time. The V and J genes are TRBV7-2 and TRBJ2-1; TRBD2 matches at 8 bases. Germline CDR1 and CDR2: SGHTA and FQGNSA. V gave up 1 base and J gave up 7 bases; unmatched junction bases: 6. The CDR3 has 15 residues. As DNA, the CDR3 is TGTGCCAGCAGCTTAGACGGGGGGGCGGGGAATGAGCAGTTCTTC. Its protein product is CASSLDGGAGNEQFF.